One sample yielded the 23 T cell receptor beta chains listed below, sequenced in a study of T cells in women clearing cervical HPV infection. TCRdb's table, derived via immunoSEQ multiplex PCR, lists solely in-frame clones and lacks some. Found here are more than 30,000 clones; the top ten clones hold around 4%. Sequences were obtained from blood buffy coat. These receptors all come from a woman between 18 and 70 years old with a cervical HPV16 infection that either progressed to CIN3+ or cleared (not recorded which).

Turning to this clone: Read data end 3 residues before the CDR3 end; the end is taken from the germline J gene. The rearrangement joins TRBV10-3 to TRBJ2-1; D is possibly TRBD2 (5 bases). CDR3 size: 11 residues. The V and J ends lost 6 bases and 9 bases respectively, with 9 bases between them. Germline loops: CDR1 ENHRY, CDR2 SYGVKD. CDR3 bases read: TGTGCCATCAGGGATGCGGGTGAG. As protein: CAIRDAGE. The complete CDR3 sequence is CAIRDAGEQFF.

A word on this clone: The read is 3 residues too short to cover the CDR3 end, so that end is filled in from the germline J gene. This chain uses TRBV20-1 with TRBJ2-6, with D possibly TRBD1 on 6 matching bases. The V gene lost 3 bases and the J gene lost 0 bases, with 9 bases spanning the gap. CDR3 length: 15 residues. Per germline, CDR1 DFQATT and CDR2 SNEGSKA (reference sequence). CDR3: CSARGHTSGANVLTF. Incomplete CDR3 DNA: TGCAGTGCTAGGGGACACACCTCTGGGGCCAACGTC.

A word on this clone: From the germline J gene comes the end of the CDR3, since the read stops 3 residues before it. The chain uses TRBV6-2 or TRBV6-3 and TRBJ1-5, with 9 bases aligning to TRBD1. CDR3 length: 15 residues. Losses at the gene ends were 2 bases for V and 4 bases for J; bases not matched to a gene: 3. The germline CDR1 and CDR2 sequences are MNHEY and SVGEGT. CDR3 residues: CASSYGGTGNQPQHF. The part of the CDR3 DNA that was read is TGTGCCAGCAGTTACGGGGGGACAGGGAATCAGCCC.

CDR3 DNA, as far as it was read: TGCGCCACCCAAGGCCTCACAGATACG. This codes for CATQGLTDT. The full CDR3 protein is CATQGLTDTQYF. The rearrangement uses TRBV4-1 and TRBJ2-3, with D hard to call. The read comes to an end 3 residues before the CDR3 does, leaving the germline J gene to fill in the end. The V end was cut by 10 bases, the J end by 2 bases, with 10 bases between. This CDR3 spans 12 amino acids. The germline V gene has CDR1 MGHRA and CDR2 YSYEKL.

Details on this clone: The read ends 3 residues shy of where the CDR3 ends; the end is completed using the germline J gene. The chain couples TRBV6-2 or TRBV6-3 to TRBJ1-4; D not resolved. V lost 6 bases to trimming and J lost 5 bases, with 19 bases between them. The CDR3 extends over 16 amino acids. Germline V lookup: CDR1 MNHEY, CDR2 SVGEGT. CDR3 region: CASRSEGLTGNEKLFF. The sequenced CDR3 bases are TGTGCCAGCAGGTCTGAAGGGCTGACCGGAAATGAAAAA.

About this clone: The read falls 3 residues short of the CDR3 end, and the missing part is taken from the germline J gene. This rearrangement joins TRBV19 to TRBJ2-3, with 9 bases that match TRBD2. Germline V lookup: CDR1 LNHDA, CDR2 SQIVND (reference sequence). CDR3 length equals 14 residues. The trim removed 7 bases at V and 4 bases at J, leaving 6 bases unmatched. CDR3 amino acids: CASTLAGEADTQYF. The DNA read from the CDR3 is TGTGCCAGTACATTAGCGGGGGAAGCAGATACG.

Remarks on this clone: The CDR3 end falls 3 residues outside the read, so it is completed with the germline J gene. V and J are TRBV6-1 and TRBJ1-4; D is uncertain. From germline, CDR1 is MNHNS and CDR2 SASEGT. The germline V and J ends were trimmed by 2 bases and 4 bases, with 11 bases remaining between them. The CDR3 totals 15 residues. The CDR3 bases that were read are TGTGCCAGCAGTGAACAAACAGACCTTAATGAAAAA. It specifies CASSEQTDLNEK. The entire CDR3 protein reads CASSEQTDLNEKLFF.

Details on this clone: The read terminates 3 residues before the CDR3 end, so the remaining end is supplied by the germline J gene. This chain joins TRBV29-1 and TRBJ2-1; TRBD2 matches 7 bases. The germline V gene encodes CDR1 SQVTM and CDR2 ANQGSEA. V trimming: 2 bases; J trimming: 8 bases; junction bases outside the gene matches: 18. This CDR3 has 17 amino acids. CDR3 bases read: TGCAGCGTTGAAAGGTGGGGGGGAGTAGGTGGGGTCGATGAG. This translates into CSVERWGGVGGVDE. The complete CDR3 reads CSVERWGGVGGVDEQFF.

Comments on this clone: The observed sequence ends 3 residues before the CDR3 terminus, with the missing tail filled in from the germline J gene. The rearrangement joins TRBV20-1 to TRBJ2-2; TRBD2 aligns across 7 bases. From germline, CDR1 is DFQATT and CDR2 SNEGSKA (reference sequence). With 0 bases clipped from V and 3 bases from J, the junction kept 4 bases outside the gene matches. The CDR3 covers 15 residues. CDR3 sequence: CSARDGGRDTGELFF. The sequenced CDR3 bases are TGCAGTGCTAGAGATGGCGGGAGAGACACCGGGGAG.

As for this clone: The read terminates 3 residues before the CDR3 end, so the remaining end is supplied by the germline J gene. The rearrangement links TRBV20-1 to TRBJ2-1; 10 bases line up with TRBD2. V trimming: 5 bases; J trimming: 4 bases; junction bases outside the gene matches: 8. The CDR3 is made up of 15 amino acids. Germline V lookup: CDR1 DFQATT, CDR2 SNEGSKA (reference sequence). The sequenced CDR3 bases are TGCAGTGCTGGGATAGCGGGGGGCCTATACAATGAG. Protein: CSAGIAGGLYNE. The entire CDR3 is CSAGIAGGLYNEQFF.

With regard to this clone: The CDR3 goes on 3 residues after the read ends, and that part is filled in from the germline J gene. The V gene is TRBV12-3 or TRBV12-4, the J gene TRBJ2-1; 7 bases are shared with TRBD1. The CDR3 loop spans 16 amino acids. The V and J ends lost 6 bases and 5 bases, in that order; junction bases with no gene match: 13. CDR3 residues: CASSWTGNRFNNEQFF. The CDR3 DNA, read in part, is TGTGCCAGCAGCTGGACAGGAAATAGATTCAACAATGAG.

The CDR3: CSARVLGGKETQYF. The sequenced CDR3 bases are TGCAGTGCTAGAGTGTTAGGGGGAAAAGAGACC. The V call is TRBV20-1, the J call TRBJ2-5; tentatively, D is TRBD1 (6 bases). The missing CDR3 end, 3 residues past where the read stops, is filled in from the germline J gene. CDR1 DFQATT and CDR2 SNEGSKA come from the germline V gene (reference sequence). V lost 1 base, J lost 3 bases, and 12 bases lay in between. The CDR3 length is 14 residues.

To note about this clone: The read ends 3 residues before the CDR3 terminus; that terminus is restored from the germline J gene. This chain uses TRBV19 with TRBJ2-7, with 9 nucleotides matching TRBD1. The V gene end was trimmed by 10 bases and the J gene end by 3 bases; junction bases not matched to a gene: 7. This CDR3 comprises 13 residues. From germline, CDR1 is LNHDA and CDR2 SQIVND (reference sequence). The sequenced part of the CDR3 DNA is TGTGCCACCGGGACAGGGCGGGGCTACGAG. It codes for CATGTGRGYE. The entire CDR3 protein is CATGTGRGYEQYF.

Turning to this clone: The CDR3 goes on 3 residues after the read ends, and that part is filled in from the germline J gene. The chain recombines TRBV7-3 with TRBJ2-5; tentatively, D is TRBD1 (5 bases). This CDR3 has 15 amino acids. Germline V gene sequence: CDR1 SGHTA, CDR2 FQGTGA. The ends were cut back, 2 bases at V and 5 bases at J, with 15 bases in the middle. The CDR3 DNA, read in part, is TGTGCCAGCAGCTTATCAGGGATGGGTTGGGAGACC. Its translation: CASSLSGMGWET. The CDR3 in full is CASSLSGMGWETQYF.

On this clone itself: The CDR3 end falls 3 residues outside the read, so it is completed with the germline J gene. The J gene is TRBJ2-1, the V gene TRBV28, with 13 bases aligning to TRBD2. The CDR3 has 17 amino acids. In germline, CDR1 is MDHEN, CDR2 SYDVKM. With 3 bases clipped from V and 4 bases from J, the junction kept 6 bases outside the gene matches. The CDR3 bases that were read are TGTGCCAGCAGTTTCTGGACTAGCGGGAGTCTATACAATGAG. It codes for CASSFWTSGSLYNE. The full CDR3 sequence reads CASSFWTSGSLYNEQFF.

As to this clone: Compared with germline, one end of the junction differs, possibly owing to a read error. The CDR3 extends 3 residues past the end of the read, so its final part is completed from the germline J gene. J is TRBJ2-7 and V is TRBV4-2, with 11 bases lining up with TRBD1. Germline lookup yields CDR1 LGHNA and CDR2 YNFKEQ. CDR3 length equals 15 residues. The CDR3 sequence: CASSQRTGGVNEQYF. The DNA read from the CDR3 is TGCGCCAGCAGCCAGAGGACAGGGGGCGTAAACGAG.

Remarks on this clone: The read halts 3 residues ahead of the CDR3 end, with the missing end drawn from the germline J gene. The chain is built from TRBV5-4 and TRBJ1-3; D gene unclear. CDR3 length: 16 amino acids. Germline-derived CDR1 and CDR2 are SGHNT and YYREEE (reference sequence). The V gene lost 7 bases and the J gene lost 0 bases, with 17 bases spanning the gap. The DNA read from the CDR3 is TGTGCCAGCCCAACCCGAACACCCCGCTCTGGAAACACC. The encoded protein is CASPTRTPRSGNT. The full CDR3 reads CASPTRTPRSGNTIYF.

As concerns this clone: The CDR3 end is not reached by the read, which stops 3 residues before it; the germline J gene fills it in. V gene TRBV6-2 or TRBV6-3 combines with J gene TRBJ1-2; no definite D call. V gave up 3 bases and J gave up 4 bases, with 12 bases separating them. This CDR3 contains 14 residues. Germline values: CDR1 MNHEY, CDR2 SVGEGT. The sequenced part of the CDR3 DNA is TGTGCCAGCAGTTATCCTGGCAGTTCCTATGGC. Residues: CASSYPGSSYG. The whole CDR3 sequence reads CASSYPGSSYGYTF.

Worth noting for this clone: The observed sequence ends 3 residues before the CDR3 terminus, with the missing tail filled in from the germline J gene. The gene calls are TRBV19 and TRBJ1-2; 8 bases map to TRBD1. Germline V gives CDR1 LNHDA, CDR2 SQIVND (reference sequence). The CDR3 has 15 amino acids. The V gene end was trimmed by 5 bases and the J gene end by 7 bases; junction bases not matched to a gene: 12. The CDR3 loop reads CASSDRDRRLSGYTF. Partial CDR3 DNA: TGTGCCAGTAGTGACCGGGACAGGAGATTGAGTGGC.

Remarks on this clone: The read stops 3 residues short of the end of the CDR3; the missing end is completed from the germline J gene. The gene calls are TRBV12-5 and TRBJ2-2; D not certain. The CDR3 covers 14 residues. Germline values: CDR1 LGHNT, CDR2 FRNRAP. The ends were cut back, 0 bases at V and 5 bases at J, with 7 bases in the middle. CDR3 bases read: TGTGCTAGTGGTTTGGTACGAACTACCGGGGAG. This encodes CASGLVRTTGE. The CDR3 as a whole reads CASGLVRTTGELFF.

Points on this clone: The read gets to within 3 residues of the CDR3 end, and the germline J gene fills in the rest. The rearrangement links TRBV3-1 (or the pseudogene TRBV3-2) to TRBJ2-3; D gene unclear. The germline V gene encodes CDR1 LGHDT and CDR2 YNNKEL (reference sequence). V shed 0 bases and J shed 0 bases, with 16 bases lying between them. CDR3 length: 18 residues. This CDR3 reads CASSQDISRLPSTDTQYF. The DNA read from the CDR3 is TGTGCCAGCAGCCAAGATATTTCCAGGTTGCCTAGCACAGATACG.

With regard to this clone: Read data end 3 residues before the CDR3 end; the end is taken from the germline J gene. The chain recombines TRBV7-9 with TRBJ1-1, with 10 positions matching TRBD1. CDR1 is SEHNR and CDR2 is FQNEAQ in the germline V gene (reference sequence). This CDR3 region has 13 residues. Incomplete CDR3 DNA: TGTGCCAGCAGTTACGGGACAGGGGCCGAC. Translated, it gives CASSYGTGAD. The CDR3 as a whole reads CASSYGTGADAFF.

Points on this clone: The read ends 3 residues early relative to the CDR3; the germline J gene fills the gap. The J gene is TRBJ1-2, the V gene TRBV19; D remains ambiguous. The CDR3 consists of 15 residues. Germline V gene lookup returns CDR1 LNHDA and CDR2 SQIVND (reference sequence). The sequenced part of the CDR3 DNA is TGTGCCAGTAGTATTGAGCGGGAGAACACATATACC. This gives the protein CASSIERENTYT. The entire CDR3 protein is CASSIERENTYTYTF.